Shown below are 22 T cell receptor beta chains from a single sample sequenced in a study of T and B cells in COVID-19 patients. BIOMED2 TRB-A/B primer pools were used in multiplex TRB PCR. Via MiXCR, TCRdb re-called the multiplex PCR reads, giving one row per CDR3 protein. The sample includes about 21,000 distinct CDR3 sequences, more than 30% seen only once; the top ten take roughly 1.9%. Blood genomic DNA input for TRB amplification was about 250-500 ng. Sequenced: blood. The receptors come from a human donor who had recovered from COVID-19.

This clonotype was detected only a few times. The rearrangement joins TRBV12-3 or TRBV12-4 to TRBJ1-2; TRBD1 agrees at 7 bases. CDR3 length equals 12 residues. The junction had 3 bases not matched to a gene; V was cut back by 7 bases and J by 4 bases. The CDR3 region is CASTGQLYGYTF. The CDR3, as DNA: TGTGCCAGCACGGGACAGCTCTATGGCTACACCTTC.

This clonotype was detected a few times. The chain joins TRBV6-2 or TRBV6-3 to TRBJ2-1, with 8 bases fitting TRBD1. The V gene end was trimmed by 7 bases and the J gene end by 3 bases; junction bases not matched to a gene: 8. The CDR3 has 15 amino acids. In germline, CDR1 is MNHEY, CDR2 SVGEGT. The CDR3, as DNA: TGTGCCAGCACCCTAACCGGGACAGGCTACAATGAGCAGTTCTTC. Amino acids: CASTLTGTGYNEQFF.

The V call is TRBV7-2, the J call TRBJ2-1, with D possibly being TRBD2 (7 bases). V lost 5 bases and J lost 6, with 14 bases in between. The CDR3 has 14 residues. Looked up from germline, CDR1 is SGHTA and CDR2 is FQGNSA. CDR3 region: CASSVGGGLNEQFF. CDR3 sequence (DNA): TGTGCCAGCAGCGTGGGGGGGGGCCTCAATGAGCAGTTCTTC.

The chain links TRBV5-1 to TRBJ2-5, with D perhaps TRBD1 (5 bases). CDR3 size: 15 residues. Trimming stripped 2 bases from V and 0 bases from J, with 11 bases between. Germline V gene sequence: CDR1 SGHRS, CDR2 YFSETQ. The CDR3 sequence: CASSFAGLDQETQYF. The CDR3, as DNA: TGCGCCAGCAGCTTTGCAGGGTTGGACCAAGAGACCCAGTACTTC.

This chain connects TRBV7-4 to TRBJ1-5; D unresolved. The CDR3 runs to 12 residues. Germline-derived CDR1 and CDR2 are SGHVT and SQSDAQ. DNA for the CDR3: TGTGTTAGCAGTTTTTGGGATCAGCCCCAGCATTTT. Amino acid sequence: CVSSFWDQPQHF.

The rearrangement links TRBV28 to TRBJ2-7; 9 nucleotides line up with TRBD1. The CDR3 runs 15 residues. The germline V gene has CDR1 MDHEN and CDR2 SYDVKM. The J segment lost 3 bases and the V segment lost 6 bases, leaving 9 bases of the junction unmatched. The CDR3 is CASRAVGQGVYEQYF. The CDR3 DNA sequence: TGTGCCAGCAGGGCCGTGGGACAGGGAGTCTACGAGCAGTACTTC. The whole variable domain, filled in from reference TRBV28 and TRBJ2-7, reads DVKVTQSSRYLVKRTGEKVFLECVQDMDHENMFWYRQDPGLGLRLIYFSYDVKMKEKGDIPEGYSVSREKKERFSLILESASTNQTSMYLCASRAVGQGVYEQYFGPGTRLTVT.

The chain couples TRBV2 to TRBJ2-1; no clear D gene. This CDR3 has 13 amino acids. V was pared by 4 bases and J by 4 bases, with 8 bases between. CDR1 and CDR2 from the germline V gene are SNHLY and FYNNEI. The chain's CDR3 is CASSVYQYNEQFF. CDR3 DNA sequence: TGTGCCAGCAGTGTGTACCAGTACAATGAGCAGTTCTTC.

The genes are TRBV11-3 and TRBJ1-1; D is perhaps TRBD1 (5 bases). The CDR3 has 15 amino acids. Germline V CDR1 and CDR2: SGHNT, YENEEA. V was trimmed by 0 bases and J by 5 bases, leaving 13 bases between them. CDR3 DNA sequence: TGTGCCAGCAGCTTAGAGACCCTTGGGGGAACTGAAGCTTTCTTT. As protein: CASSLETLGGTEAFF.

The CDR3 region is CATSREVYSNQPQHF. In DNA form, the CDR3 reads TGTGCCACCAGCCGCGAGGTTTATAGCAATCAGCCCCAGCATTTT. V is TRBV15 and J is TRBJ1-5; unclear D gene. V shed 5 bases and J shed 0 bases, with 11 bases lying between them. Germline V lookup: CDR1 LNHNV, CDR2 YYDKDF (reference sequence). The CDR3 loop spans 15 amino acids.

This chain connects TRBV19 to TRBJ2-1; TRBD1 might be the D (6 bases). Germline assignment: CDR1 LNHDA and CDR2 SQIVND (reference sequence). V lost 9 bases, J lost 0 bases, and 15 bases lay in between. The CDR3 extends over 15 amino acids. This chain's CDR3 is CASSPRGTSYNEQFF. The CDR3 DNA is TGTGCCAGCAGCCCAAGGGGGACCTCCTACAATGAGCAGTTCTTC. Variable domain in full (rest from reference TRBV19 and TRBJ2-1): DGGITQSPKYLFRKEGQNVTLSCEQNLNHDAMYWYRQDPGQGLRLIYYSQIVNDFQKGDIAEGYSVSREKKESFPLTVTSAQKNPTAFYLCASSPRGTSYNEQFFGPGTRLTVL.

CDR3 in DNA: TGCAGCGTTGTACCGCCGGGACAACTTTTAAATGGGGCCAACGTCCTGACTTTC. This gives the protein CSVVPPGQLLNGANVLTF. This chain links TRBV29-1 with TRBJ2-6; D might be TRBD1 (6 bases). The CDR3 consists of 18 residues. The ends were cut back, 4 bases at V and 3 bases at J, with 22 bases in the middle. Germline V lookup: CDR1 SQVTM, CDR2 ANQGSEA. Full variable domain (outside the CDR3, taken from reference TRBV29-1 and TRBJ2-6): SAVISQKPSRDICQRGTSLTIQCQVDSQVTMMFWYRQQPGQSLTLIATANQGSEATYESGFVIDKFPISRPNLTFSTLTVSNMSPEDSSIYLCSVVPPGQLLNGANVLTFGAGSRLTVL.

This chain joins TRBV6-2 or TRBV6-3 and TRBJ1-6, with TRBD1 identical over 7 bases. Trimming cost V 2 bases and J 8 bases; bases outside gene matches: 12. The CDR3 totals 17 residues. CDR1 and CDR2 from the germline V gene are MNHEY and SVGEGT. The CDR3 reads CASSYPLGTVGHSPLHF. CDR3 DNA: TGTGCCAGCAGTTACCCCCTCGGGACAGTGGGCCATTCACCCCTCCACTTT.

This clonotype was recorded many times. The genes are TRBV5-6 and TRBJ2-3, with D tentatively TRBD1 or TRBD2 (5 bases each). The germline gives CDR1 SGHDT, CDR2 YYEEEE. The CDR3 is 13 residues long. V was clipped by 2 bases and J by 3 bases, with 7 bases between them. CDR3: CASSFGGTDTQYF. DNA of the CDR3: TGTGCCAGCAGCTTTGGGGGTACAGATACGCAGTATTTT.

In this sample, this clonotype is medium-sized. This chain uses TRBV19 with TRBJ2-5; possible D gene TRBD2, 6 bases. The ends were cut back, 4 bases at V and 2 bases at J, with 8 bases in the middle. There are 13 residues in the CDR3. From germline, CDR1 is LNHDA and CDR2 SQIVND (reference sequence). Here the CDR3 reads CASSTGRQETQYF. The CDR3 DNA sequence: TGTGCCAGTAGTACCGGGAGACAAGAGACCCAGTACTTC.

There are a few counts of this clonotype. The rearrangement links TRBV30 to TRBJ2-7; no firm D call. V was trimmed by 1 base and J by 0 bases, leaving 4 bases between them. Germline loops: CDR1 GTSNPN, CDR2 SVGIG (reference sequence). CDR3 length: 12 amino acids. CDR3 residues: CAWSGVSYEQYF. The CDR3 DNA is TGTGCCTGGAGTGGGGTCTCCTACGAGCAGTACTTC.

The CDR3 reads CSARDNSGEQYF. The CDR3 DNA is TGCAGTGCTAGAGATAACAGTGGCGAGCAGTACTTC. The chain links TRBV20-1 to TRBJ2-7; no clear D gene. CDR3 size: 12 residues. Trimming removed 0 bases from V and 6 bases from J, with 9 bases in between. The germline V gene has CDR1 DFQATT and CDR2 SNEGSKA (reference sequence).

V usage is TRBV5-8 and J usage is TRBJ2-2, with D perhaps being TRBD1 or TRBD2 (5 bases each). Germline V gene sequence: CDR1 SGHTS, CDR2 YDEGEE. Trimming removed 1 base from V and 4 bases from J, with 17 bases in between. The CDR3 consists of 17 residues. The CDR3 coding sequence is TGTGCCAGCAGCTTGAGATCGGGGCGAGGAGGCACCGGGGAGCTGTTTTTT. Translation gives CASSLRSGRGGTGELFF.

This chain uses TRBV7-2 with TRBJ2-3; 10 positions agree with TRBD2. CDR3 length equals 15 residues. The V and J ends lost 6 bases and 5 bases, in that order; junction bases with no gene match: 8. Germline V gene sequence: CDR1 SGHTA, CDR2 FQGNSA. CDR3: CASSHSGGRVDTQYF. In nucleotides, the CDR3 is TGTGCCAGCAGTCATAGCGGGGGGCGAGTAGATACGCAGTATTTT.

The J gene is TRBJ1-4, the V gene TRBV5-6; D unresolved. Per germline, CDR1 SGHDT and CDR2 YYEEEE. The V and J ends lost 0 bases and 3 bases respectively, with 9 bases between them. This CDR3 is built from 15 residues. CDR3 DNA: TGTGCCAGCAGCTTGGATCCTGGGGCTAATGAAAAACTGTTTTTT. Translating gives CASSLDPGANEKLFF.

The chain employs TRBV19 and TRBJ2-3; 7 positions match TRBD2. V dropped 9 bases and J dropped 6; count of bases not matched to a gene: 15. The germline CDR1 and CDR2 sequences are LNHDA and SQIVND (reference sequence). The CDR3 runs to 15 residues. CDR3 in amino acids: CASSQGWGEGDTQYF. The CDR3 coding sequence is TGTGCCAGCAGCCAAGGGTGGGGGGAGGGGGATACGCAGTATTTT.

This clonotype has only a few counts. The gene calls are TRBV20-1 and TRBJ2-7; unclear D gene. Deletions cut 3 bases from V and 1 base from J, with 7 bases between. The V gene's germline CDR1 is DFQATT and CDR2 SNEGSKA (reference sequence). The CDR3 spans 12 residues. CDR3 residues: CSARGESYEQYF. The DNA for the CDR3 is TGCAGTGCTAGGGGCGAATCCTACGAGCAGTACTTC.

The sample holds a few counts of this clonotype. This rearrangement joins TRBV7-6 to TRBJ2-2; no definite D call. Trimming left V 5 bases short and J 4 bases short, with 14 bases between. The CDR3 has 15 amino acids. Germline CDR1 is SGHVS and CDR2 is FNYEAQ. The CDR3 protein is CASSPSWAVTGELFF. The CDR3 nucleotides read TGTGCCAGCAGCCCCTCCTGGGCAGTCACCGGGGAGCTGTTTTTT.